This T cell receptor (beta chain) was sequenced during a study of OX40 agonist ivuxolimab in advanced cancers. About the full investigation: The costimulatory receptor OX40 (CD134) was targeted by ivuxolimab, a fully human IgG2 agonistic monoclonal antibody. Of the approximately 50 dose-escalation patients, hepatocellular carcinoma was present in about 20, melanoma in around 15, renal cell carcinoma in 9 and head and neck cancer in 9. Prior anti-PD-1, anti-PD-L1 or anti-CTLA-4 therapy was permitted, and checkpoint inhibitors had been received by roughly two fifths of dose-escalation patients. Partial responses occurred in three dose-escalation patients, of whom one had hepatocellular carcinoma and two had cutaneous melanoma. A male proportion of around 81% and a mean age of approximately 55 years, ranging from about 20 to 80, were recorded for the dose-escalation cohort. Intravenous ivuxolimab was administered to patients every 2 weeks at six dose levels: 0.01, 0.1, 0.3, 1.5, 3 and 10 mg/kg. The paper reports the monotherapy dose-escalation portion (N = 52 patients) of the phase I ivuxolimab trial. The purpose of peripheral TCRbeta sequencing was to test whether ivuxolimab changed TCR sequence diversity and led to clonal T-cell expansion.

As regards this clone: Its antigen is unknown. Per-base quality was not reported, and no clone a single base away is much larger than it.

Paper-wide results and their limitations: Low levels of normalized T-cell clonal expansion were also shown by some nonresponding patients. Antigen specificity was not determined for the clonally expanded peripheral T cells. Clonal expansion of both CD4+ and CD8+ blood T cells was observed from baseline to week 6 at doses 0.1 to 3.0 mg/kg. After ivuxolimab, expanded clones were on average more numerous among CD8+ T cells than among CD4+ T cells. In the 0.1-3.0 mg/kg groups, partial responders had among the lowest normalized peripheral clonal expansion, particularly in CD8+ T cells.

Patients with a history of autoimmune disease or receiving systemic immunosuppression were excluded from the trial. Peripheral blood for TCR sequencing was drawn from every dose cohort at baseline, at cycle 4 day 1 and at cycle 7 day 1. Samples were obtained from an open-label, multicenter, first-in-human phase I dose-escalation trial of ivuxolimab. Adults with locally advanced or metastatic melanoma, renal cell carcinoma, hepatocellular carcinoma or head and neck squamous cell carcinoma were enrolled in the trial. Before TCR sequencing, CD4+ T cells and CD8+ T cells from peripheral blood were sorted into separate populations. For sequencing of the TCRbeta CDR3 region, genomic DNA was extracted from the sorted cells. The immunoSEQ Assay was used for sequencing of TCRbeta CDR3 regions. TCRdb limited this immuneACCESS table to in-frame rearrangements with V and J called. A share of clones is missing; checked studies link under half to unresolved V genes, and the rest is unexplained. A total of 30,000 to 35,000 clones appear in this sample, 85% to 95% of them only once. In total, the top ten clones hold more than 20% of the sample.

V sheds 2 bases and J sheds 7 bases, leaving 15 bases between their ends. The germline V gene sets CDR1 to MNHEY and CDR2 to SVGAGI. The CDR3 holds 15 amino acids from the cysteine to the phenylalanine. Only the CDR3 part of the read is kept: 45 bases, read in frame from the first base. Here the chain combines TRBV6-5 and TRBJ1-5, and the D gene may be TRBD1, 5 bases matching. The TCR comes from an adult with an advanced solid tumor such as melanoma, head and neck, liver or kidney cancer. The sample here was CD4+ or CD8+ T cells sorted from blood, taken in a trial of the OX40 agonist ivuxolimab. The CDR3 protein: CASSYDGDSHQPQHF. The DNA is TGTGCCAGCAGTTACGATGGCGACAGCCACCAGCCCCAGCATTTT.